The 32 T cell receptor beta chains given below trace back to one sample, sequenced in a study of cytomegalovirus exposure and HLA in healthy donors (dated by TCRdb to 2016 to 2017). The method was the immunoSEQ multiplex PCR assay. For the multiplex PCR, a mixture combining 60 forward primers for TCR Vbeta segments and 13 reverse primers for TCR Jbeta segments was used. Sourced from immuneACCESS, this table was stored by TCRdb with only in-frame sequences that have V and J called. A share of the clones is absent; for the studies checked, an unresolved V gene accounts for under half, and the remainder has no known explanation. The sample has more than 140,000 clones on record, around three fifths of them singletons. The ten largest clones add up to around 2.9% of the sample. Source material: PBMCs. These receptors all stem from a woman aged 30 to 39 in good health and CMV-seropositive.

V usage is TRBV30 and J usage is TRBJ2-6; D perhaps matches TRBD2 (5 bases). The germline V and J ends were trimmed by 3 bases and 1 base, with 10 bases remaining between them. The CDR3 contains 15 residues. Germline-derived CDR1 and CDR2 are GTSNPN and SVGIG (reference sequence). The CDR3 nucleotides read TGTGCCTGGAGCGCCGGAGGTTCTGGGGCCAACGTCCTGACTTTC. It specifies CAWSAGGSGANVLTF.

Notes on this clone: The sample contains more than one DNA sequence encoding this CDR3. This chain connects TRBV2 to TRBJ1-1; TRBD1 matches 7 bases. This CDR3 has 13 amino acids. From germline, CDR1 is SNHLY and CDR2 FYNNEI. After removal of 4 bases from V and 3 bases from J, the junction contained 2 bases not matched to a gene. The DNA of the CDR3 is TGTGCCAGCAGTGGGCAGGGGGACACTGAAGCTTTCTTT. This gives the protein CASSGQGDTEAFF.

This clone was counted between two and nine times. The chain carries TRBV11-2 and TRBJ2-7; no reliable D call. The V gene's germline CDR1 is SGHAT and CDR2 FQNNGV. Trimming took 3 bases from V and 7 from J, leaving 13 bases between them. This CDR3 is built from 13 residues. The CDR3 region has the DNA TGTGCCAGCAGCTTCGAGTGGTTGCGGGAGCAGTACTTC. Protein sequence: CASSFEWLREQYF.

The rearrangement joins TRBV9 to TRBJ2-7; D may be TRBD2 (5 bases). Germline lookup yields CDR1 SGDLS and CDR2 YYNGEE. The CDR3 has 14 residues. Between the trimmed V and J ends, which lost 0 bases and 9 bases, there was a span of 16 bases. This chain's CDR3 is CASSVATKDSLQYF. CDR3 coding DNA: TGTGCCAGCAGCGTAGCTACCAAGGACTCCCTGCAGTACTTC.

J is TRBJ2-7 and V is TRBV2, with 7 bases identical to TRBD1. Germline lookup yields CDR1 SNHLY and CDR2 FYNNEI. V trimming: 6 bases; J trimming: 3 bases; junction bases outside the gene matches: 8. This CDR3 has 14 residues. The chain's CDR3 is CASRGSRDSYEQYF. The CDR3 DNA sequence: TGTGCCAGCAGGGGAAGCCGGGACAGCTACGAGCAGTACTTC.

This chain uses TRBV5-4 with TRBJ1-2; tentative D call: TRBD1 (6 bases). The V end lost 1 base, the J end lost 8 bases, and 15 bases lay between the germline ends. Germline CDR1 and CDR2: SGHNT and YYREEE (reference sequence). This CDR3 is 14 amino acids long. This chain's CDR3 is CASSLRDTASGYTF. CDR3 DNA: TGTGCCAGCAGCTTGAGGGACACCGCGAGCGGCTACACCTTC.

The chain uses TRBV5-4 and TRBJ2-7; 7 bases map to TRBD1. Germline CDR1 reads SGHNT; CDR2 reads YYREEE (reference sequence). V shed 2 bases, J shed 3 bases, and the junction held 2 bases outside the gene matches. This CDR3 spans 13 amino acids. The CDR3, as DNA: TGTGCCAGCAGCTTCGACAGGGTCTACGAGCAGTACTTC. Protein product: CASSFDRVYEQYF.

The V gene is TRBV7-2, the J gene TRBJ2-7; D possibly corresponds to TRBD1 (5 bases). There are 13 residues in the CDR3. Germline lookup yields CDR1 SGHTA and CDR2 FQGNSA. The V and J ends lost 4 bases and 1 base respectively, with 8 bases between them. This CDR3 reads CASSSQGSYEQYF. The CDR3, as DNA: TGTGCCAGCAGCTCCCAGGGTTCCTACGAGCAGTACTTC.

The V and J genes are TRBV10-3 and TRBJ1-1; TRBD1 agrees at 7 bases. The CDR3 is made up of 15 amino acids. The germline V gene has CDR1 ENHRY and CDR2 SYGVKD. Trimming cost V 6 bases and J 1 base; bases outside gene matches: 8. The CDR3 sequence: CAISPRGRGNTEAFF. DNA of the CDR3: TGTGCCATCAGCCCAAGGGGGCGGGGGAACACTGAAGCTTTCTTT.

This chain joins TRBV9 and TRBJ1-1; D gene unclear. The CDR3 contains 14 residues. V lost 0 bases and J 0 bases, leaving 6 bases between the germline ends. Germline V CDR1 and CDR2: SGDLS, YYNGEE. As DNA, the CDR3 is TGTGCCAGCAGCGTAGGGCCCGTGAACACTGAAGCTTTCTTT. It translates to CASSVGPVNTEAFF.

As DNA, the CDR3 is TGTGCCAGCAGTGAATCTAGCGGGGGTAGGAATACGCAGTATTTT. Its protein is CASSESSGGRNTQYF. The rearrangement joins TRBV6-1 to TRBJ2-3; 10 bases are shared with TRBD2. Per germline, CDR1 MNHNS and CDR2 SASEGT. The CDR3 totals 15 residues. Trimming took 2 bases from V and 7 from J; bases not matched to a gene: 6.

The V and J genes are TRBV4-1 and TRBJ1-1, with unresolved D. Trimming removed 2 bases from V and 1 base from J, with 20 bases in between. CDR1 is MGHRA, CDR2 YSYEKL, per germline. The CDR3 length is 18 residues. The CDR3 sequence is CASSQSSILSPRNTEAFF. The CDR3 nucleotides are TGCGCCAGCAGCCAAAGTTCTATCCTGAGCCCTCGGAACACTGAAGCTTTCTTT.

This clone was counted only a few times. CDR3 region: CASSLTGDNGYTF. For the CDR3, the DNA is TGCGCCAGCAGCTTAACAGGGGACAATGGCTACACCTTC. This rearrangement joins TRBV5-1 to TRBJ1-2, with TRBD1 matching over 7 bases. The CDR3 length is 13 residues. V gave up 2 bases and J gave up 6 bases; unmatched junction bases: 4. Germline CDR1 and CDR2: SGHRS and YFSETQ.

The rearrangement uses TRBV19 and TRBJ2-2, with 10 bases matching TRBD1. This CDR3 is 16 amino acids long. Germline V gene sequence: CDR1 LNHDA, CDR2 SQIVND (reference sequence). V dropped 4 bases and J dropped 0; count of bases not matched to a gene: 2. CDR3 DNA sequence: TGTGCCAGTAGTAGAGGACAGGGGGCGAACACCGGGGAGCTGTTTTTT. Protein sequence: CASSRGQGANTGELFF.

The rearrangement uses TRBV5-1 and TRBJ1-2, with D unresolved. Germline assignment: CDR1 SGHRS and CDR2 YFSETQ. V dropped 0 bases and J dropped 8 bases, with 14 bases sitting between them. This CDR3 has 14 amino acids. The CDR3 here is CASSLAVSPPGYTF. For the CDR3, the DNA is TGCGCCAGCAGCTTGGCAGTATCCCCTCCAGGCTACACCTTC.

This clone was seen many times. CDR3 sequence (DNA): TGTGCCAGCAGTGAGGACAGTTACAATGAGCAGTTCTTC. Amino acids: CASSEDSYNEQFF. The chain has TRBV6-4 and TRBJ2-1; a weak D match, TRBD1 (6 bases). CDR1 MRHNA and CDR2 SNTAGT come from the germline V gene. V gave up 3 bases and J gave up 4 bases, with 7 bases separating them. The CDR3 sequence is 13 residues long.

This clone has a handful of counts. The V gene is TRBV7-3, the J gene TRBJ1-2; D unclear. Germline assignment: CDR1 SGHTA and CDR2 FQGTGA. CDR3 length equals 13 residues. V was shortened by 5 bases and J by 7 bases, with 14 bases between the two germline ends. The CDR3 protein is CASSTALGSGYTF. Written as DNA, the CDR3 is TGTGCCAGCAGCACCGCCCTCGGGAGTGGCTACACCTTC.

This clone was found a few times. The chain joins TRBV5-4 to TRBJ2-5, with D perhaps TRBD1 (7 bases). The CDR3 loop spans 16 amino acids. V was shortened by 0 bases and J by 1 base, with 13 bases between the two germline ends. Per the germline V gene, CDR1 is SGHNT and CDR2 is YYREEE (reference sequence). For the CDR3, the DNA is TGTGCCAGCAGCTTGGGTGGAGGGGGCCCCCAAGAGACCCAGTACTTC. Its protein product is CASSLGGGGPQETQYF. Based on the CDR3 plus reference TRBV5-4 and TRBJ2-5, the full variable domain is ETGVTQSPTHLIKTRGQQVTLRCSSQSGHNTVSWYQQALGQGPQFIFQYYREEENGRGNFPPRFSGLQFPNYSSELNVNALELDDSALYLCASSLGGGGPQETQYFGPGTRLLVL.

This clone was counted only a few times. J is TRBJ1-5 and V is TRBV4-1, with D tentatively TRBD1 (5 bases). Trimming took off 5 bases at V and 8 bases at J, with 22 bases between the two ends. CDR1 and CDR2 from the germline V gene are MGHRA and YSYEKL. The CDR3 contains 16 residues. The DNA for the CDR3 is TGCGCCAGCAGCGCGGGAGGGGCGAGGGGAATCAAGCCCCAGCATTTT. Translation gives CASSAGGARGIKPQHF.

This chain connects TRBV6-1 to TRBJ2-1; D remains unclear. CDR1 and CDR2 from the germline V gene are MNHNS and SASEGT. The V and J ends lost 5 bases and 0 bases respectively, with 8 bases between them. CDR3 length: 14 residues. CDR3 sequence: CASSPKSSYNEQFF. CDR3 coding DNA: TGTGCCAGCAGTCCCAAGAGCTCCTACAATGAGCAGTTCTTC.

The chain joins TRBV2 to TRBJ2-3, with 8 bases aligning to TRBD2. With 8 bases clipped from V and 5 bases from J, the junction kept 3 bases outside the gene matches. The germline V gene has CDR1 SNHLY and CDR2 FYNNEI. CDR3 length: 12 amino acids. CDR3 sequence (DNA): TGTGCCAGCCTCGCGGGGGGAGATACGCAGTATTTT. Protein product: CASLAGGDTQYF.

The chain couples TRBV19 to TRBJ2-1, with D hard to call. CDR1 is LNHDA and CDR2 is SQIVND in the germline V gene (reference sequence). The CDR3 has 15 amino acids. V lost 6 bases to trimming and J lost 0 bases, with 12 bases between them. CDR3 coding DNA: TGTGCCAGTAGCCCTACTTCGTTCTCCTACAATGAGCAGTTCTTC. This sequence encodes CASSPTSFSYNEQFF.

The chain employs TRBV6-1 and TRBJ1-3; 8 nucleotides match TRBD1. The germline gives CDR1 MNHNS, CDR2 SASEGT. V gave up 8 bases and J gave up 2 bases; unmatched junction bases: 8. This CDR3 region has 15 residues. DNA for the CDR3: TGTGCCAGCGATTTGTGGACAGGGACTGGAAACACCATATATTTT. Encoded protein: CASDLWTGTGNTIYF.

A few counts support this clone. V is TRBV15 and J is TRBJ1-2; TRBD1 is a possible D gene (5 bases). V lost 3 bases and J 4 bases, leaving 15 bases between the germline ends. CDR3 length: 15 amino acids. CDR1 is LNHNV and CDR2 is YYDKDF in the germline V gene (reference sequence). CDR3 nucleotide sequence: TGTGCCACCAGCAGGGGGCGGGGTATCGGCTATGGCTACACCTTC. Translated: CATSRGRGIGYGYTF.

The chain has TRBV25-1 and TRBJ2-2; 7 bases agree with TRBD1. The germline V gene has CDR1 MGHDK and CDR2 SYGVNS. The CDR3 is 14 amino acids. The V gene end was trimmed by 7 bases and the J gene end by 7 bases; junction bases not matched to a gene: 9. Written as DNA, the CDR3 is TGTGCCAGCATTAGGTCAGGGGGTGGCGGGGAGCTGTTTTTT. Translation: CASIRSGGGGELFF. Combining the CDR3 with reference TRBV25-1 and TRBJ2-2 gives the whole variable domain EADIYQTPRYLVIGTGKKITLECSQTMGHDKMYWYQQDPGMELHLIHYSYGVNSTEKGDLSSESTVSRIRTEHFPLTLESARPSHTSQYLCASIRSGGGGELFFGEGSRLTVL.

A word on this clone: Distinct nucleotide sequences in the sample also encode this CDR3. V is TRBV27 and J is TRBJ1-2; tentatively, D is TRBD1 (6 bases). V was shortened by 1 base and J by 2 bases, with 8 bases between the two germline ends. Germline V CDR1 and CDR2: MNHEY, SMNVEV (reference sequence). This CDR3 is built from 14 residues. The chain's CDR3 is CASSLFQGNYGYTF. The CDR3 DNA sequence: TGTGCCAGCAGTTTATTCCAGGGGAACTATGGCTACACCTTC.

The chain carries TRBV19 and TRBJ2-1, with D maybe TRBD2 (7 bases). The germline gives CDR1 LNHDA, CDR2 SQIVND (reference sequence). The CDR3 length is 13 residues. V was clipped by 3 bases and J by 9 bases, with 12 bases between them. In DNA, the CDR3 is TGTGCCAGTAGTATCAAGGGGGAGGGTGAGCAGTTCTTC. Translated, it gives CASSIKGEGEQFF.

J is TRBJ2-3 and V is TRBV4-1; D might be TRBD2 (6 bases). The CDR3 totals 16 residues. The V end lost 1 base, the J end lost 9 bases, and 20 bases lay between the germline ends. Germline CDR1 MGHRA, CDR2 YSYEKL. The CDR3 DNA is TGCGCCAGCAGCCAAGCCCCGACTAGAGAGTTTGGGACGCAGTATTTT. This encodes CASSQAPTREFGTQYF.

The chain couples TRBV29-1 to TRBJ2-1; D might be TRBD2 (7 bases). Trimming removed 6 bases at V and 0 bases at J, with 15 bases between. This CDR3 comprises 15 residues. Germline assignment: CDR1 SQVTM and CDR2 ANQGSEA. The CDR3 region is CSVATGRGSYNEQFF. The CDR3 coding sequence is TGCAGCGTCGCCACAGGGAGGGGCTCCTACAATGAGCAGTTCTTC.

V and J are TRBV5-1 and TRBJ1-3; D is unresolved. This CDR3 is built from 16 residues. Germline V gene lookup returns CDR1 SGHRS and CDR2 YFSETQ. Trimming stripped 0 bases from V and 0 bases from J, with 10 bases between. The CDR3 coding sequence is TGCGCCAGCAGCTTGGAGAAAGGAGGCTCTGGAAACACCATATATTTT. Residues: CASSLEKGGSGNTIYF.

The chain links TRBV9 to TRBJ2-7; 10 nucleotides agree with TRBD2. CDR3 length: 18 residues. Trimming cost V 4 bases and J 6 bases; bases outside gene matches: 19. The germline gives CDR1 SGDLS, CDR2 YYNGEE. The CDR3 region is CASSSQAGGDPYRSEQYF. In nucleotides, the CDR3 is TGTGCCAGCAGCTCACAAGCGGGAGGGGACCCCTACCGTTCCGAGCAGTACTTC.

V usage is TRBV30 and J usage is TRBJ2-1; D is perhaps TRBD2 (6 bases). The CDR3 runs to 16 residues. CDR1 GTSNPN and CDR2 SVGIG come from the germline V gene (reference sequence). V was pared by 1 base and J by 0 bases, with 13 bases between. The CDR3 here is CAWSEIAVRSYNEQFF. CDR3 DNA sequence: TGTGCCTGGAGTGAAATAGCGGTCCGCTCCTACAATGAGCAGTTCTTC. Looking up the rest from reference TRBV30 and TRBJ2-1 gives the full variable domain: SQTIHQWPATLVQPVGSPLSLECTVEGTSNPNLYWYRQAAGRGLQLLFYSVGIGQISSEVPQNLSASRPQDRQFILSSKKLLLSDSGFYLCAWSEIAVRSYNEQFFGPGTRLTVL.